The next 24 T cell receptor beta chains were all read from a single sample in a study of neoadjuvant anti-PD-1 for oral cavity cancer. The assay was immunoSEQ multiplex PCR, and TCRdb's table has in-frame clones only and misses some. The sample lists 72,000 or so clones; around four fifths were seen once. The sample consisted of PBMCs, taken before nivolumab (anti-PD-1) treatment. These receptors originate from a person aged 35 to 85 with oral cavity squamous cell carcinoma.

This clone was detected only a few times. The rearrangement uses TRBV19 and TRBJ1-2; TRBD1 matches at 7 bases. V shed 5 bases and J 4 bases; nucleotides not matched to a gene: 10. The CDR3 runs 15 residues. Germline V CDR1 and CDR2: LNHDA, SQIVND (reference sequence). Here the CDR3 reads CASSVRDSYLYGYTF. CDR3 in DNA: TGTGCCAGTAGTGTCCGGGACAGTTATCTCTATGGCTACACCTTC. Drawing the rest from reference TRBV19 and TRBJ1-2, the complete variable domain is DGGITQSPKYLFRKEGQNVTLSCEQNLNHDAMYWYRQDPGQGLRLIYYSQIVNDFQKGDIAEGYSVSREKKESFPLTVTSAQKNPTAFYLCASSVRDSYLYGYTFGSGTRLTVV.

This clone occurred a few times. The V and J genes are TRBV7-2 and TRBJ1-1; D unclear. V lost 1 base, J lost 11 bases, and 11 bases lay in between. In germline, CDR1 is SGHTA, CDR2 FQGNSA. CDR3 length equals 12 residues. The CDR3 DNA reads TGTGCCAGCAGCTTAGGCCCAGTTAGGGCTTTCTTT. It specifies CASSLGPVRAFF.

This sequence joins TRBV28 and TRBJ1-2; D is unresolved. This CDR3 comprises 12 residues. Germline lookup yields CDR1 MDHEN and CDR2 SYDVKM. V lost 3 bases and J 4 bases, leaving 6 bases between the germline ends. CDR3 protein: CASSLDGYGYTF. In DNA form, the CDR3 reads TGTGCCAGCAGTTTGGACGGCTATGGCTACACCTTC.

The sample holds a few counts of this clone. V and J are TRBV5-1 and TRBJ1-1; D is unclear. The CDR3 covers 13 residues. Germline lookup yields CDR1 SGHRS and CDR2 YFSETQ. V lost 1 base, J lost 4 bases, and 8 bases lay in between. This CDR3 is CASSLRTATEAFF. CDR3 nucleotides: TGCGCCAGCAGCTTGCGCACAGCCACTGAAGCTTTCTTT.

The V call is TRBV27, the J call TRBJ1-2; 8 bases map to TRBD1. Germline V gives CDR1 MNHEY, CDR2 SMNVEV (reference sequence). The CDR3 sequence is 16 residues long. Trimming cost V 8 bases and J 0 bases; bases outside gene matches: 11. CDR3 protein: CASRGIRQGTNYGYTF. CDR3 nucleotide sequence: TGTGCCAGCCGGGGGATACGACAGGGGACTAACTATGGCTACACCTTC.

This rearrangement joins TRBV7-9 to TRBJ2-7; weak D call: TRBD2 (5 bases). CDR3 length equals 14 residues. Per the germline V gene, CDR1 is SEHNR and CDR2 is FQNEAQ (reference sequence). V was shortened by 1 base and J by 4 bases, with 11 bases between the two germline ends. The CDR3 sequence: CASSLEGPGYEQYF. CDR3 nucleotide sequence: TGTGCCAGCAGCTTAGAAGGTCCGGGGTACGAGCAGTACTTC.

In this sample, this clone turned up once. CDR3 in amino acids: CASSLWGRLMNTEAFF. In nucleotides, the CDR3 is TGTGCCAGCAGTTTGTGGGGGCGTTTGATGAACACTGAAGCTTTCTTT. V gene TRBV27 combines with J gene TRBJ1-1; D might be TRBD1 (6 bases). The CDR3 has 16 amino acids. V gave up 3 bases and J gave up 0 bases, with 14 bases separating them. Germline loops: CDR1 MNHEY, CDR2 SMNVEV (reference sequence).

This clone was observed a single time. This chain joins TRBV19 and TRBJ1-1; D gene unclear. The CDR3 length is 13 residues. V dropped 4 bases and J dropped 1 base, with 7 bases sitting between them. Per germline, CDR1 LNHDA and CDR2 SQIVND (reference sequence). The DNA for the CDR3 is TGTGCCAGTAGTACAGAAGGGAACACTGAAGCTTTCTTT. Its translation is CASSTEGNTEAFF.

CDR3 region: CASSLDRGLPNTEAFF. The DNA for the CDR3 is TGTGCCAGCAGCTTGGACAGGGGGCTCCCGAACACTGAAGCTTTCTTT. The chain is built from TRBV5-6 and TRBJ1-1, with 9 bases that match TRBD1. The CDR3 totals 16 residues. Losses at the gene ends were 0 bases for V and 1 base for J; bases not matched to a gene: 4. CDR1 SGHDT and CDR2 YYEEEE come from the germline V gene.

This clone was found a few times. The chain employs TRBV5-4 and TRBJ1-1; a weak D match, TRBD1 (6 bases). The CDR3 is 14 residues long. The germline CDR1 and CDR2 sequences are SGHNT and YYREEE (reference sequence). Trimming stripped 5 bases from V and 5 bases from J, with 16 bases between. The DNA of the CDR3 is TGTGCCAGCAGTTGGGGGGCTGGGAAGACTGAAGCTTTCTTT. Protein: CASSWGAGKTEAFF.

This clone was detected a few times. J is TRBJ2-2 and V is TRBV10-3; D ambiguous. The CDR3 covers 12 residues. Germline CDR1 and CDR2: ENHRY and SYGVKD. V lost 10 bases, J lost 1 base, and 7 bases lay in between. For the CDR3, the DNA is TGTGCCACCGCGAGGAACACCGGGGAGCTGTTTTTT. Protein sequence: CATARNTGELFF.

The chain employs TRBV6-1 and TRBJ1-2, with no clear D. Germline V gives CDR1 MNHNS, CDR2 SASEGT. V gave up 6 bases and J gave up 3 bases, with 11 bases separating them. The CDR3 consists of 13 residues. CDR3 protein: CASSYSGDYGYTF. The CDR3 DNA sequence: TGTGCCAGCAGCTATTCCGGAGACTATGGCTACACCTTC.

V usage is TRBV7-3 and J usage is TRBJ2-7; D possibly corresponds to TRBD2 (6 bases). V was pared by 4 bases and J by 12 bases, with 22 bases between. This CDR3 has 14 residues. CDR1 is SGHTA and CDR2 is FQGTGA in the germline V gene. CDR3 nucleotides: TGTGCCAGCAGCTCCCACTTAAGCGGGTGGGGTTGGTACTTC. This encodes CASSSHLSGWGWYF.

The chain combines TRBV7-9 with TRBJ2-6; TRBD1 matches 8 bases. This CDR3 comprises 16 residues. CDR1 is SEHNR, CDR2 FQNEAQ, per germline (reference sequence). Trimming took 6 bases from V and 2 from J; bases not matched to a gene: 6. The CDR3 sequence: CASRRTRGPGANVLTF. The CDR3 DNA reads as TGTGCCAGCAGAAGAACCAGGGGGCCTGGGGCCAACGTCCTGACTTTC.

To note about this clone: This same CDR3 is encoded by further DNA sequences in the sample. The genes are TRBV11-2 and TRBJ1-2, with TRBD1 identical over 11 bases. V shed 5 bases and J 2 bases; nucleotides not matched to a gene: 4. CDR3 length equals 15 residues. Germline-derived CDR1 and CDR2 are SGHAT and FQNNGV. The CDR3 nucleotides are TGTGCCAGCAGCCGAGGACAGGGGGCCAACTATGGCTACACCTTC. Translating it yields CASSRGQGANYGYTF.

The chain joins TRBV28 to TRBJ1-1; D unresolved. Trimming left V 4 bases short and J 7 bases short, with 13 bases between. The CDR3 sequence is 13 residues long. Germline-derived CDR1 and CDR2 are MDHEN and SYDVKM. CDR3 sequence reads: CASSYRPTGEAFF. The CDR3 nucleotides are TGTGCCAGCAGTTACCGACCCACCGGTGAAGCTTTCTTT.

The chain uses TRBV30 and TRBJ1-1; no reliable D call. The germline CDR1 and CDR2 sequences are GTSNPN and SVGIG (reference sequence). Trimming shortened V by 3 bases and J by 6 bases, and 17 bases separated the two germline ends. The CDR3 loop spans 14 amino acids. CDR3 coding DNA: TGTGCCTGGAGGATCGGACCAGGCCGCCCTGAAGCTTTCTTT. Translation: CAWRIGPGRPEAFF.

V is TRBV19 and J is TRBJ2-7; TRBD1 aligns across 8 bases. Trimming removed 6 bases from V and 3 bases from J; junction bases left unmatched: 13. The V gene's germline CDR1 is LNHDA and CDR2 SQIVND (reference sequence). The CDR3 consists of 16 residues. CDR3 sequence: CASSSSKAGGFYEQYF. Written as DNA, the CDR3 is TGTGCCAGTAGCTCGTCTAAGGCAGGGGGCTTCTACGAGCAGTACTTC.

The rearrangement uses TRBV18 and TRBJ2-7, with TRBD2 matching 11 bases. This CDR3 has 15 amino acids. Germline assignment: CDR1 KGHSH and CDR2 LQKENI. The V segment lost 2 bases and the J segment 3 bases; nucleotides outside the gene matches: 3. CDR3 residues: CASSPKTSGSYEQYF. CDR3 in DNA: TGTGCCAGCTCACCAAAAACTAGCGGGAGCTACGAGCAGTACTTC.

The rearrangement links TRBV27 to TRBJ2-5, with TRBD2 matching over 12 bases. Germline-derived CDR1 and CDR2 are MNHEY and SMNVEV (reference sequence). This CDR3 is 16 amino acids long. V gave up 4 bases and J gave up 4 bases; unmatched junction bases: 7. The CDR3 nucleotides are TGTGCCAGCAGTTCATGGACTAGCGGGGCCCCAGAGACCCAGTACTTC. As protein: CASSSWTSGAPETQYF.

The rearrangement links TRBV5-1 to TRBJ2-7; D remains unclear. Trimming cost V 6 bases and J 9 bases, with 13 bases left between them. Germline loops: CDR1 SGHRS, CDR2 YFSETQ. This CDR3 spans 11 amino acids. CDR3 DNA: TGCGCCAGCATTAGATCTCGTGGGCAGTACTTC. It yields the protein CASIRSRGQYF.

This chain joins TRBV10-3 and TRBJ1-5; D not resolved. From germline, CDR1 is ENHRY and CDR2 SYGVKD. V dropped 3 bases and J dropped 1 base, with 10 bases sitting between them. This CDR3 has 15 amino acids. In nucleotides, the CDR3 is TGTGCCATCAGTGAAAGGAAAGCAAGCAATCAGCCCCAGCATTTT. Residues: CAISERKASNQPQHF.

This clone appeared once. The chain recombines TRBV7-3 with TRBJ2-1, with D possibly being TRBD1 (6 bases). V gave up 1 base and J gave up 8 bases, with 21 bases separating them. Germline-derived CDR1 and CDR2 are SGHTA and FQGTGA. The CDR3 is 17 amino acids. In nucleotides, the CDR3 is TGTGCCAGCAGCTTAAATCCCCGACACCCAAAGGGGGATGAGCAGTTCTTC. It specifies CASSLNPRHPKGDEQFF.

This sequence joins TRBV7-9 and TRBJ2-3; TRBD2 might be the D (5 bases). The CDR3 covers 15 residues. The V end lost 5 bases, the J end lost 3 bases, and 15 bases lay between the germline ends. Looked up from germline, CDR1 is SEHNR and CDR2 is FQNEAQ (reference sequence). The CDR3 here is CASSPSMGSTDTQYF. The DNA for the CDR3 is TGTGCCAGCAGCCCAAGCATGGGGAGTACAGATACGCAGTATTTT.